These 15 T cell receptor beta chains share one sample of origin, sequenced in a study of blood T cell repertoires in COVID-19. Only in-frame clones appear in the TCRdb table, and some are missing; sequencing was by immunoSEQ multiplex PCR. In the table there are fewer than 300,000 clones, 70% to 85% of which are singletons. Sequenced sample: peripheral blood. The receptors here all came from a human donor with COVID-19, enrolled during active disease. The donor label of this sample is uncertain.

J is TRBJ1-4 and V is TRBV30, with D perhaps TRBD1 (6 bases). Looked up from germline, CDR1 is GTSNPN and CDR2 is SVGIG (reference sequence). The CDR3 runs 14 residues. V gave up 1 base and J gave up 8 bases, with 14 bases separating them. Here the CDR3 DNA reads TGTGCCTGGAGTGAGACTAGGGGGGGAGAAAAACTGTTTTTT. This translates into CAWSETRGGEKLFF.

This chain connects TRBV6-1 to TRBJ1-3; D call uncertain. Germline CDR1 is MNHNS and CDR2 is SASEGT. This CDR3 is built from 14 residues. V shed 3 bases and J shed 0 bases, with 6 bases lying between them. CDR3 in amino acids: CASSEGSSGNTIYF. The CDR3 nucleotides are TGTGCCAGCAGTGAGGGGAGCTCTGGAAACACCATATATTTT.

In its sample, this clone was seen once. This sequence joins TRBV27 and TRBJ2-2; perhaps TRBD2 as D (7 bases). The germline V and J ends were trimmed by 6 bases and 7 bases, with 24 bases remaining between them. This CDR3 comprises 17 residues. CDR1 is MNHEY and CDR2 is SMNVEV in the germline V gene (reference sequence). CDR3 nucleotides: TGTGCCAGCAGGACCCCACACAGGGAGGGACGAAACGGGGAGCTGTTTTTT. It yields the protein CASRTPHREGRNGELFF.

V and J are TRBV27 and TRBJ2-2; D not resolved. This CDR3 comprises 15 residues. Trimming stripped 6 bases from V and 0 bases from J, with 11 bases between. The germline CDR1 and CDR2 sequences are MNHEY and SMNVEV (reference sequence). The CDR3 loop is CASRVPRTNTGELFF. The CDR3 DNA reads as TGTGCCAGCAGGGTCCCTAGAACGAACACCGGGGAGCTGTTTTTT.

V and J are TRBV10-2 and TRBJ2-7, with 9 bases lining up with TRBD1. The trim removed 9 bases at V and 3 bases at J, leaving 9 bases unmatched. This CDR3 is 14 amino acids long. The V gene's germline CDR1 is WSHSY and CDR2 SAAADI. For the CDR3, the DNA is TGCGCCAGTTCCGTCCTGGACAGGGGCTACGAGCAGTACTTC. It translates to CASSVLDRGYEQYF.

This clone was seen just once. This rearrangement joins TRBV19 to TRBJ1-2; no definite D call. Germline assignment: CDR1 LNHDA and CDR2 SQIVND (reference sequence). The length of the CDR3 is 15 residues. V lost 5 bases and J lost 1, with 14 bases in between. CDR3 loop: CASSRSMGGNYGYTF. The CDR3 bases are TGTGCCAGTAGTCGATCGATGGGAGGTAACTATGGCTACACCTTC.

This clone has ten or more counts. The CDR3 DNA follows: TGTGCCAGCAGCCGGCAGGGACAGGGAAATTCACCCCTCCACTTT. Translation gives CASSRQGQGNSPLHF. This chain joins TRBV3-1 (or the pseudogene TRBV3-2) and TRBJ1-6, with 9 bases matching TRBD1. CDR3 size: 15 residues. Germline-derived CDR1 and CDR2 are LGHDT and YNNKEL (reference sequence). After removal of 4 bases from V and 7 bases from J, the junction contained 5 bases not matched to a gene.

Comment on this clone: At one end, the junction sequence differs from germline, possibly due to a read error. The V call is TRBV7-7, the J call TRBJ2-1; 7 nucleotides align to TRBD2. CDR3 size: 13 residues. Germline V lookup: CDR1 SSHAT, CDR2 FNYEAQ (reference sequence). The CDR3 bases are TGTGCTAGCAGCTTAGGGGAGGGAGGGGAGCAGTTCTTC. Translation gives CASSLGEGGEQFF. The whole variable domain, filled in from reference TRBV7-7 and TRBJ2-1, reads GAGVSQSPRYKVTKRGQDVTLRCDPISSHATLYWYQQALGQGPEFLTYFNYEAQPDKSGLPSDRFSAERPEGSISTLTIQRTEQRDSAMYRCASSLGEGGEQFFGPGTRLTVL.

The chain carries TRBV7-8 and TRBJ1-4; D is uncertain. The CDR3 covers 16 residues. Germline CDR1 reads SGHVS; CDR2 reads FQNEAQ. Trimming shortened V by 5 bases and J by 3 bases, and 16 bases separated the two germline ends. CDR3 residues: CASSAKRTDPNEKLFF. DNA of the CDR3: TGTGCCAGCAGCGCCAAAAGGACTGATCCTAATGAAAAACTGTTTTTT.

The V and J genes are TRBV24-1 and TRBJ2-3, with 11 bases lining up with TRBD2. V shed 4 bases and J 4 bases; nucleotides not matched to a gene: 6. The length of the CDR3 is 16 residues. The germline V gene encodes CDR1 KGHDR and CDR2 SFDVKD. Written as DNA, the CDR3 is TGTGCCACCAGTGACCCGGGACTAGCGGTACCAGATACGCAGTATTTT. Translation gives CATSDPGLAVPDTQYF.

The V gene is TRBV10-2, the J gene TRBJ2-7, with 7 bases fitting TRBD1. V trimming: 6 bases; J trimming: 2 bases; junction bases outside the gene matches: 7. Looked up from germline, CDR1 is WSHSY and CDR2 is SAAADI. This CDR3 is built from 14 residues. The DNA for the CDR3 is TGCGCCAGCAGGGGGCAAACAGGGGCCTACGAGCAGTACTTC. This translates into CASRGQTGAYEQYF.

This clone was recorded a few times. CDR3 amino acids: CASSRGGRLAGGPDTQYF. In nucleotides, the CDR3 is TGTGCCAGCAGCCGGGGGGGTAGACTAGCGGGAGGGCCGGATACGCAGTATTTT. The rearrangement uses TRBV11-3 and TRBJ2-3; TRBD2 aligns across 14 bases. Looked up from germline, CDR1 is SGHNT and CDR2 is YENEEA. The CDR3 spans 18 residues. With 5 bases clipped from V and 6 bases from J, the junction kept 13 bases outside the gene matches. Based on the CDR3 plus reference TRBV11-3 and TRBJ2-3, the full variable domain is EAGVVQSPRYKIIEKKQPVAFWCNPISGHNTLYWYLQNLGQGPELLIRYENEEAVDDSQLPKDRFSAERLKGVDSTLKIQPAELGDSAVYLCASSRGGRLAGGPDTQYFGPGTRLTVL.

This chain connects TRBV28 to TRBJ1-2, with D perhaps TRBD1 (5 bases). Germline CDR1 and CDR2: MDHEN and SYDVKM. This CDR3 is 12 amino acids long. V was pared by 8 bases and J by 12 bases, with 19 bases between. CDR3 nucleotides: TGTGCCAGCGGGGCACAAGGGATGGGTAACACCTTC. This sequence encodes CASGAQGMGNTF.

V usage is TRBV6-1 and J usage is TRBJ2-3, with D possibly matching TRBD2 (6 bases). Between the trimmed V and J ends, which lost 3 bases and 6 bases, there was a span of 13 bases. The germline gives CDR1 MNHNS, CDR2 SASEGT. The CDR3 contains 14 residues. CDR3 in amino acids: CASSERVGGDTQYF. The CDR3 DNA reads as TGTGCCAGCAGTGAGCGGGTTGGAGGGGATACGCAGTATTTT.

CDR3 region: CASREGGQETQYF. The DNA for the CDR3 is TGCGCCAGCAGGGAGGGAGGGCAAGAGACCCAGTACTTC. This chain joins TRBV5-1 and TRBJ2-5; 7 positions match TRBD2. The V and J ends lost 5 bases and 2 bases, in that order; junction bases with no gene match: 3. Germline CDR1 is SGHRS and CDR2 is YFSETQ. The CDR3 loop spans 13 amino acids.